What follows describes a single TCR beta chain. Sequencing used immunoSEQ multiplex PCR; TCRdb keeps in-frame clones, though not all of them. The sample lists tens of thousands of clones, roughly 78% occurring once. This record belongs to a study of OX40 agonist ivuxolimab in advanced cancers. CDR3 size: 15 residues. V lost 5 bases, J lost 0 bases, and 13 bases lay in between. Germline assignment: CDR1 LNHDA and CDR2 SQIVND (reference sequence). Here the sequenced sample was CD4+ or CD8+ T cells sorted from blood, taken in a trial of the OX40 agonist ivuxolimab. The V gene is TRBV19, the J gene TRBJ1-1; a possible D gene is TRBD1 (5 bases). This TCR was sampled from an adult with an advanced solid tumor such as melanoma, head and neck, liver or kidney cancer. CDR3 bases: TGTGCCAGTAGTGCTCAGGGATCCCTGAACACTGAAGCTTTCTTT. Encoded protein: CASSAQGSLNTEAFF.